The 29 T cell receptor beta chains below all came from one sample that was sequenced in a study of T-cell memory formation after mild COVID-19. TCRdb re-derived calls from the 5' RACE reads in MiXCR, one entry per CDR3 protein. Seen here are 65,000 to 90,000 distinct CDR3 sequences, over 10% observed once, and the top ten hold 40% to 45%. Sequenced sample: PBMCs or a T cell subset sorted from them (not recorded which). Receptor source: a young man who had mild COVID-19 (a few samples of this study predate the infection). Cell type and time point are not known.

This clonotype was observed a few times. The chain is built from TRBV18 and TRBJ1-1; 7 nucleotides line up with TRBD1. The CDR3 totals 17 residues. Germline V CDR1 and CDR2: KGHSH, LQKENI. With V trimmed by 6 bases and J by 2 bases, 15 bases remained unmatched. Written as DNA, the CDR3 is TGTGCCAGCTCCCCCCCTTCAGTGACAGGGCTAAACACTGAAGCTTTCTTT. Translated, it gives CASSPPSVTGLNTEAFF.

This chain connects TRBV9 to TRBJ1-2; 7 bases are shared with TRBD1. This CDR3 is 16 amino acids long. J was trimmed by 1 base and V by 0 bases; bases with no gene match: 6. The germline V gene encodes CDR1 SGDLS and CDR2 YYNGEE. The CDR3 DNA is TGTGCCAGCAGCGTAGCTACGCCAGGGGGTAACTATGGCTACACCTTC. As protein: CASSVATPGGNYGYTF.

This clonotype was counted between two and nine times. This chain joins TRBV4-3 and TRBJ1-1; D call uncertain. The CDR3 consists of 15 residues. CDR1 is LGHNA, CDR2 YSLEER, per germline. Trimming pared 1 base from V and 1 base from J, leaving 10 bases between. This CDR3 reads CASSQGPPRNTEAFF. The CDR3 DNA reads as TGCGCCAGCAGCCAAGGCCCCCCAAGGAACACTGAAGCTTTCTTT.

This clonotype appeared many times. The rearrangement joins TRBV12-3 or TRBV12-4 to TRBJ1-2, with D maybe TRBD1 (5 bases). V lost 5 bases, J lost 5 bases, and 21 bases lay in between. The CDR3 has 16 amino acids. The chain's CDR3 is CASSPSPGLLLYGYTF. The CDR3 DNA reads as TGTGCCAGCAGTCCGAGCCCGGGACTCCTCCTATATGGCTACACCTTC.

This sequence joins TRBV12-3 or TRBV12-4 and TRBJ1-2, with D perhaps matching TRBD1 (6 bases). Trimming left V 5 bases short and J 6 bases short, with 16 bases between. This CDR3 region has 14 residues. CDR3 nucleotide sequence: TGTGCCAGCAGTCCCATGGCAGGGGCTGATGGCTACACCTTC. It translates to CASSPMAGADGYTF.

V is TRBV7-2 and J is TRBJ2-2; D perhaps matches TRBD2 (6 bases). CDR3 size: 13 residues. V shed 4 bases and J shed 4 bases, with 7 bases lying between them. Germline CDR1 and CDR2: SGHTA and FQGNSA. The CDR3 DNA reads as TGTGCCAGCAGCTCTAGCGTCACCGGGGAGCTGTTTTTT. Protein: CASSSSVTGELFF.

This clonotype was seen more than once but under ten times. CDR3 region: CASSPGEWNTGELFF. For the CDR3, the DNA is TGTGCCAGCAGCCCAGGGGAGTGGAACACCGGGGAGCTGTTTTTT. The chain carries TRBV7-7 and TRBJ2-2, with TRBD1 as a possible D gene (6 bases). The CDR3 consists of 15 residues. CDR1 and CDR2 (germline): SSHAT, FNYEAQ (reference sequence). Trimming took off 5 bases at V and 1 base at J, with 11 bases between the two ends.

This clonotype was seen a few times. V usage is TRBV20-1 and J usage is TRBJ2-7; maybe TRBD2 (6 bases). The germline gives CDR1 DFQATT, CDR2 SNEGSKA (reference sequence). V lost 3 bases, J lost 2 bases, and 8 bases lay in between. CDR3 length: 12 residues. The CDR3 is CSASGLPYEQYF. The CDR3 DNA sequence: TGCAGTGCTAGCGGACTACCCTACGAGCAGTACTTC.

This clonotype was picked up many times. The genes are TRBV7-9 and TRBJ2-7; D is possibly TRBD1 (6 bases). The ends were cut back, 4 bases at V and 7 bases at J, with 11 bases in the middle. The CDR3 contains 12 residues. Germline assignment: CDR1 SEHNR and CDR2 FQNEAQ (reference sequence). CDR3 bases: TGTGCCAGCAGCTCCGGGACACAGGAGCAGTACTTC. It is translated as CASSSGTQEQYF.

This chain uses TRBV21-1 with TRBJ2-5; TRBD1 is the table's D call, not checked against the DNA. TRBV21-1 is a pseudogene. The CDR3 runs to 15 residues. CDR3 nucleotides: TGTGCCAGCACAGGGGGGGGGTCGGCTGCAGAGACCCAGTACTTC. Amino acid sequence: CASTGGGSAAETQYF.

This clonotype was picked up a small number of times. Written as DNA, the CDR3 is TGCGCCAGCAGCTTGGGGGTTATCAGTGCCGGGACAGGGAGGACTGAAGCTTTCTTT. It codes for CASSLGVISAGTGRTEAFF. The V gene is TRBV5-1, the J gene TRBJ1-1; 9 nucleotides line up with TRBD1. Per germline, CDR1 SGHRS and CDR2 YFSETQ. CDR3 length: 19 residues. V was clipped by 0 bases and J by 5 bases; unmatched bases: 17. Full variable domain (remainder filled in from reference TRBV5-1 and TRBJ1-1): KAGVTQTPRYLIKTRGQQVTLSCSPISGHRSVSWYQQTPGQGLQFLFEYFSETQRNKGNFPGRFSGRQFSNSRSEMNVSTLELGDSALYLCASSLGVISAGTGRTEAFFGQGTRLTVV.

The chain couples TRBV28 to TRBJ2-1; D is unresolved. The CDR3 totals 16 residues. Germline CDR1 is MDHEN and CDR2 is SYDVKM. The V gene lost 1 base and the J gene lost 1 base, with 11 bases spanning the gap. CDR3 coding DNA: TGTGCCAGCAGTTTATTCGTCAGGCGGTCCTACAATGAGCAGTTCTTC. It yields the protein CASSLFVRRSYNEQFF. The complete variable domain, with remaining parts taken from reference TRBV28 and TRBJ2-1, reads DVKVTQSSRYLVKRTGEKVFLECVQDMDHENMFWYRQDPGLGLRLIYFSYDVKMKEKGDIPEGYSVSREKKERFSLILESASTNQTSMYLCASSLFVRRSYNEQFFGPGTRLTVL.

This clonotype was seen only a few times. The rearrangement links TRBV3-1 to TRBJ1-1; no clear D gene. The CDR3 runs 13 residues. Between the trimmed V and J ends, which lost 3 bases and 3 bases, there was a span of 8 bases. The germline V gene encodes CDR1 LGHDT and CDR2 YNNKEL (reference sequence). The CDR3 spells CASSQETYTEAFF. For the CDR3, the DNA is TGTGCCAGCAGCCAGGAAACGTACACTGAAGCTTTCTTT.

The gene calls are TRBV5-1 and TRBJ1-5; D is ambiguous. The CDR3 runs 13 residues. Trimming cost V 6 bases and J 7 bases, with 14 bases left between them. CDR1 is SGHRS, CDR2 YFSETQ, per germline. The CDR3 nucleotides read TGCGCCAGCACCGTTGGTGGTAAGCAGCCCCAGCATTTT. Amino acid sequence: CASTVGGKQPQHF.

The V and J genes are TRBV15 and TRBJ1-1, with unresolved D. The CDR3 has 12 residues. V lost 0 bases and J 8 bases, leaving 7 bases between the germline ends. Germline loops: CDR1 LNHNV, CDR2 YYDKDF (reference sequence). The CDR3 DNA is TGTGCCACCAGCAGAGAAAACGGGGAAGCTTTCTTT. Translated: CATSRENGEAFF.

Only a few counts were recorded for this clonotype. V and J are TRBV4-1 and TRBJ1-1; tentative D call: TRBD1 (6 bases). CDR1 is MGHRA and CDR2 is YSYEKL in the germline V gene. This CDR3 is built from 13 residues. V shed 11 bases and J shed 1 base, with 14 bases lying between them. The CDR3 DNA reads TGCGCCGCAGGGGCAGGTAAGAACACTGAAGCTTTCTTT. It specifies CAAGAGKNTEAFF.

This clonotype showed up just a few times. The CDR3 sequence is CASSYRDAGNSPLHF. The CDR3 DNA sequence: TGTGCCAGCAGTTACAGGGACGCGGGAAATTCACCCCTCCACTTT. The V gene is TRBV6-5, the J gene TRBJ1-6; D is possibly TRBD1 (5 bases). This CDR3 spans 15 amino acids. CDR1 and CDR2 (germline): MNHEY, SVGAGI. V shed 2 bases and J shed 7 bases, with 12 bases lying between them.

The table lists this clonotype with a few counts. The chain links TRBV30 to TRBJ2-2; 8 bases fit TRBD2. The germline CDR1 and CDR2 sequences are GTSNPN and SVGIG (reference sequence). The V gene end was trimmed by 2 bases and the J gene end by 6 bases; junction bases not matched to a gene: 8. This CDR3 comprises 15 residues. The CDR3 region is CAWSPGSGLAGELFF. DNA of the CDR3: TGTGCCTGGAGTCCCGGATCGGGACTAGCCGGGGAGCTGTTTTTT. Complete variable domain (other parts from reference TRBV30 and TRBJ2-2): SQTIHQWPATLVQPVGSPLSLECTVEGTSNPNLYWYRQAAGRGLQLLFYSVGIGQISSEVPQNLSASRPQDRQFILSSKKLLLSDSGFYLCAWSPGSGLAGELFFGEGSRLTVL.

There are a few counts of this clonotype. Here the CDR3 DNA reads TGTGCCAGCAGCGTAGAGGGTAGTTGGAGAGATACGCAGTATTTT. Translating gives CASSVEGSWRDTQYF. The chain links TRBV9 to TRBJ2-3, with D uncertain. The ends were cut back, 0 bases at V and 5 bases at J, with 13 bases in the middle. There are 15 residues in the CDR3. CDR1 is SGDLS, CDR2 YYNGEE, per germline. The complete variable domain, with remaining parts taken from reference TRBV9 and TRBJ2-3, reads DSGVTQTPKHLITATGQRVTLRCSPRSGDLSVYWYQQSLDQGLQFLIQYYNGEERAKGNILERFSAQQFPDLHSELNLSSLELGDSALYFCASSVEGSWRDTQYFGPGTRLTVL.

In this sample, this clonotype turned up a few times. This chain uses TRBV27 with TRBJ1-6, with D tentatively TRBD1 (5 bases). From germline, CDR1 is MNHEY and CDR2 SMNVEV (reference sequence). The CDR3 sequence is 12 residues long. Trimming pared 4 bases from V and 9 bases from J, leaving 7 bases between. CDR3 sequence: CASSWGGSPLHF. Here the CDR3 DNA reads TGTGCCAGCAGTTGGGGGGGTTCACCCCTCCACTTT.

V is TRBV20-1 and J is TRBJ2-5; possible D gene TRBD2, 6 bases. V lost 2 bases and J 7 bases, leaving 26 bases between the germline ends. The CDR3 spans 17 residues. Germline V gene sequence: CDR1 DFQATT, CDR2 SNEGSKA (reference sequence). The CDR3 DNA reads TGCAGTGCTAGATTCCTCCGGGGAGGCTATGAGTTGGGGACCCAGTACTTC. Its translation: CSARFLRGGYELGTQYF.

This clonotype was picked up a small number of times. The rearrangement links TRBV11-2 to TRBJ2-7; D unclear. Germline V gene data show CDR1 as SGHAT and CDR2 as FQNNGV. The germline V and J ends were trimmed by 4 bases and 2 bases, with 18 bases remaining between them. The length of the CDR3 is 16 residues. CDR3 bases: TGTGCCAGCAGCTCCCCCCCGGCGAGCGAAACCTACGAGCAGTACGTC. As protein: CASSSPPASETYEQYV.

This clonotype was counted at least ten times. The chain uses TRBV19 and TRBJ2-1; 9 bases are a match to TRBD2. Trimming cost V 5 bases and J 8 bases; bases outside gene matches: 7. Germline values: CDR1 LNHDA, CDR2 SQIVND (reference sequence). This CDR3 has 14 residues. Written as DNA, the CDR3 is TGTGCCAGTAGTTCGCGGGGGGGCCATGATGAGCAGTTCTTC. The encoded protein is CASSSRGGHDEQFF.

This clonotype was detected a few times. The J gene is TRBJ2-2, the V gene TRBV15, with D possibly TRBD2 on 5 matching bases. The CDR3 has 14 amino acids. Germline V lookup: CDR1 LNHNV, CDR2 YYDKDF (reference sequence). V dropped 5 bases and J dropped 6 bases, with 13 bases sitting between them. As DNA, the CDR3 is TGTGCCACCAGCGGGCGGGCCCCGCCCGGGGAGCTGTTTTTT. Protein: CATSGRAPPGELFF.

The genes are TRBV3-1 and TRBJ2-1; D is unclear. The V and J ends lost 4 bases and 10 bases respectively, with 11 bases between them. The CDR3 covers 12 residues. Germline lookup yields CDR1 LGHDT and CDR2 YNNKEL (reference sequence). The CDR3 nucleotides read TGTGCCAGCAGCCCCCAGTCGCGGGAGCAGTTCTTC. Protein sequence: CASSPQSREQFF.

This clonotype was counted between two and nine times. This chain uses TRBV25-1 with TRBJ2-1; 11 bases are shared with TRBD2. The CDR3 totals 14 residues. Germline lookup yields CDR1 MGHDK and CDR2 SYGVNS. V lost 7 bases to trimming and J lost 5 bases; unmatched junction nucleotides: 4. CDR3 bases: TGTGCCAGCACCCATAGCGGGGGGGACAATGAGCAGTTCTTC. Its protein product is CASTHSGGDNEQFF.

This clonotype has ten or more counts. V is TRBV5-1 and J is TRBJ2-1, with D tentatively TRBD1 (6 bases). Trimming removed 3 bases at V and 4 bases at J, with 11 bases between. The CDR3 contains 14 residues. Germline assignment: CDR1 SGHRS and CDR2 YFSETQ. The CDR3 sequence: CASSSEQGYNEQFF. CDR3 DNA sequence: TGCGCCAGCAGCTCAGAACAGGGATACAATGAGCAGTTCTTC.

A few counts support this clonotype. The gene calls are TRBV7-9 and TRBJ1-2, with TRBD1 as a possible D gene (6 bases). This CDR3 has 16 residues. Germline CDR1 and CDR2: SEHNR and FQNEAQ (reference sequence). The ends were cut back, 5 bases at V and 4 bases at J, with 20 bases in the middle. CDR3 in amino acids: CASSTLDRTQGYGYTF. In nucleotides, the CDR3 is TGTGCCAGCAGCACCTTGGACCGAACACAGGGCTATGGCTACACCTTC.

This CDR3 is CASSLLRRSEQYV. CDR3 bases: TGTGCCAGCAGCTTATTGAGGCGGAGCGAGCAGTACGTC. The chain employs TRBV7-6 and TRBJ2-7; no clear D. The CDR3 is 13 amino acids. Trimming took 2 bases from V and 6 from J, leaving 11 bases between them. The germline V gene encodes CDR1 SGHVS and CDR2 FNYEAQ.